The 27 T cell receptor beta chains below were found in one sample sequenced in a study of blood T cells in healthy people across ages. A second about 6 to 12 cycle PCR used barcoded and J-beta primers. TCRdb called the 5' RACE reads again in MiXCR, with one record for every CDR3 protein. The table has 910,000 or so distinct CDR3 sequences, 51% seen once. Sequenced input: blood. These receptors were obtained from a woman in her sixties in good health.

This clonotype was recorded many times. The chain has TRBV7-6 and TRBJ2-7; D is undetermined. Germline assignment: CDR1 SGHVS and CDR2 FNYEAQ. CDR3 length equals 15 residues. V was pared by 2 bases and J by 5 bases, with 16 bases between. CDR3 nucleotides: TGTGCCAGCAGCTTAAGTGCCAGGCGCCCTAACGAGCAGTACTTC. As protein: CASSLSARRPNEQYF.

This sequence joins TRBV19 and TRBJ2-7, with D possibly matching TRBD1 (5 bases). Germline V gene lookup returns CDR1 LNHDA and CDR2 SQIVND (reference sequence). The CDR3 covers 16 residues. The V end lost 5 bases, the J end lost 5 bases, and 22 bases lay between the germline ends. This chain's CDR3 is CASSRSYQGRANEQYF. The CDR3 coding sequence is TGTGCCAGTAGTCGGTCTTACCAGGGTCGGGCCAACGAGCAGTACTTC.

This clonotype came up many times. This sequence joins TRBV7-9 and TRBJ2-3, with TRBD2 matching 7 bases. Germline CDR1 reads SEHNR; CDR2 reads FQNEAQ (reference sequence). V was clipped by 5 bases and J by 4 bases; unmatched bases: 15. The CDR3 runs to 17 residues. CDR3 DNA sequence: TGTGCCAGCAGCGACAGCCGTGGCGGGAGCCCCCCAGATACGCAGTATTTT. This translates into CASSDSRGGSPPDTQYF.

This clonotype was counted between two and nine times. The CDR3 loop reads CSVEDRGGREQFF. The CDR3 DNA sequence: TGCAGCGTTGAAGATCGTGGGGGACGGGAGCAGTTCTTC. This rearrangement joins TRBV29-1 to TRBJ2-1; D may match TRBD1 or TRBD2 (5 bases each). V was pared by 0 bases and J by 10 bases, with 13 bases between. The CDR3 totals 13 residues. Germline V gives CDR1 SQVTM, CDR2 ANQGSEA.

A few counts support this clonotype. The chain links TRBV9 to TRBJ2-3, with D possibly TRBD1 on 5 matching bases. The germline V gene encodes CDR1 SGDLS and CDR2 YYNGEE. The V and J ends lost 2 bases and 2 bases respectively, with 12 bases between them. This CDR3 has 15 amino acids. The CDR3 here is CASSVGVGPTDTQYF. For the CDR3, the DNA is TGTGCCAGCAGCGTTGGAGTGGGGCCCACAGATACGCAGTATTTT.

There are a few counts of this clonotype. The chain combines TRBV6-6 with TRBJ2-7; D assignment may be TRBD1 or TRBD2 (5 bases each). The CDR3 length is 17 residues. The V end was cut by 2 bases, the J end by 0 bases, with 17 bases between. Germline V gene data show CDR1 as MNHNY and CDR2 as SVGAGI (reference sequence). Here the CDR3 DNA reads TGTGCCAGCAGTTACAAGGGACCGGGCGTAGGCTCCTACGAGCAGTACTTC. Translation gives CASSYKGPGVGSYEQYF.

The rearrangement joins TRBV12-3 or TRBV12-4 to TRBJ2-7; D is possibly TRBD2 (5 bases). The CDR3 extends over 20 amino acids. V dropped 5 bases and J dropped 4 bases, with 33 bases sitting between them. The CDR3 spells CASSPPLIGRGGVGLYEQYF. DNA of the CDR3: TGTGCCAGCAGTCCCCCCCTGATAGGGCGTGGAGGAGTCGGGCTATACGAGCAGTACTTC.

The chain carries TRBV5-6 and TRBJ2-7, with D hard to call. The length of the CDR3 is 16 residues. Germline V lookup: CDR1 SGHDT, CDR2 YYEEEE. V lost 4 bases to trimming and J lost 0 bases, with 17 bases between them. CDR3 loop: CASSLQQRTSSYEQYF. CDR3 nucleotide sequence: TGTGCCAGCAGCCTCCAACAGAGAACGAGCTCCTACGAGCAGTACTTC. The variable domain in full, completed from reference TRBV5-6 and TRBJ2-7, reads DAGVTQSPTHLIKTRGQQVTLRCSPKSGHDTVSWYQQALGQGPQFIFQYYEEEERQRGNFPDRFSGHQFPNYSSELNVNALLLGDSALYLCASSLQQRTSSYEQYFGPGTRLTVT.

This chain uses TRBV7-3 with TRBJ2-5; D unclear. Germline V gene data show CDR1 as SGHTA and CDR2 as FQGTGA. Trimming shortened V by 5 bases and J by 1 base, and 8 bases separated the two germline ends. The CDR3 totals 13 residues. The CDR3 is CASSRGAQETQYF. As DNA, the CDR3 is TGTGCCAGCAGCCGTGGCGCCCAAGAGACCCAGTACTTC.

This chain joins TRBV12-3 or TRBV12-4 and TRBJ2-1, with 8 bases identical to TRBD1. The CDR3 runs to 15 residues. J was trimmed by 7 bases and V by 10 bases; bases with no gene match: 15. The CDR3 is CATLRGQGRVNEQFF. Here the CDR3 DNA reads TGTGCCACCCTTCGAGGACAGGGTCGTGTGAATGAGCAGTTCTTC.

The V call is TRBV7-2, the J call TRBJ1-4; no reliable D call. The V gene lost 8 bases and the J gene lost 3 bases, with 10 bases spanning the gap. The CDR3 has 13 amino acids. The germline CDR1 and CDR2 sequences are SGHTA and FQGNSA. The CDR3 region is CASGREPNEKLFF. The CDR3 region has the DNA TGTGCCAGCGGACGGGAACCTAATGAAAAACTGTTTTTT.

This clonotype was observed a handful of times. This chain connects TRBV10-3 to TRBJ2-5; 11 bases are a match to TRBD2. Germline-derived CDR1 and CDR2 are ENHRY and SYGVKD. V lost 10 bases and J lost 5; bases outside the gene matches: 9. The CDR3 consists of 14 residues. CDR3 sequence (DNA): TGTGCCACTGCACTAGCGGGAGAAGATGAGACCCAGTACTTC. It is translated as CATALAGEDETQYF.

Regarding this clonotype: This may come from a read error, since a much larger clone is one base off. The chain couples TRBV29-1 to TRBJ2-5; unclear D gene. Germline V gene data show CDR1 as SQVTM and CDR2 as ANQGSEA. CDR3 size: 11 residues. CDR3 sequence: CGVVRVETQYF. CDR3 DNA sequence: TGCGGCGTTGTTAGGGTAGAGACCCAGTACTTC. Filled out from reference TRBV29-1 and TRBJ2-5, the complete variable domain reads SAVISQKPSRDICQRGTSLTIQCQVDSQVTMMFWYRQQPGQSLTLIATANQGSEATYESGFVIDKFPISRPNLTFSTLTVSNMSPEDSSIYLCGVVRVETQYFGPGTRLLVL.

The chain links TRBV27 to TRBJ1-2, with D possibly being TRBD1 (6 bases). V gave up 7 bases and J gave up 2 bases, with 11 bases separating them. CDR1 MNHEY and CDR2 SMNVEV come from the germline V gene (reference sequence). This CDR3 region has 13 residues. The CDR3: CASTKGENYGYTF. The CDR3, as DNA: TGTGCCAGCACTAAGGGGGAGAACTATGGCTACACCTTC.

The rearrangement uses TRBV21-1 and TRBJ2-5. TRBV21-1 is a pseudogene locus. This CDR3 region has 15 residues. CDR3 sequence (DNA): TGTGCCAGCAGCAAAATTTGCGGTCAAGTCGGGGCCCAGTACTTC. Translated: CASSKICGQVGAQYF.

The V call is TRBV20-1, the J call TRBJ2-1; TRBD2 agrees at 8 bases. The V gene end was trimmed by 3 bases and the J gene end by 7 bases; junction bases not matched to a gene: 11. The CDR3 length is 15 residues. CDR1 and CDR2 from the germline V gene are DFQATT and SNEGSKA (reference sequence). CDR3 amino acids: CSASLTRGRRNEQFF. CDR3 bases: TGCAGTGCTAGTTTGACCCGCGGGAGGAGGAATGAGCAGTTCTTC.

This clonotype was detected a few times. The chain employs TRBV20-1 and TRBJ2-3; TRBD2 matches at 9 bases. V shed 5 bases, J shed 2 bases, and the junction held 2 bases outside the gene matches. The CDR3 spans 13 residues. Germline CDR1 is DFQATT and CDR2 is SNEGSKA (reference sequence). The CDR3 bases are TGCAGTGCTCTAGCGGGGTCCACAGATACGCAGTATTTT. As protein: CSALAGSTDTQYF.

The chain uses TRBV11-2 and TRBJ2-3, with TRBD2 matching over 9 bases. V dropped 6 bases and J dropped 4; count of bases not matched to a gene: 5. CDR1 is SGHAT, CDR2 FQNNGV, per germline. The CDR3 spans 14 residues. The CDR3 reads CASSRREGPDTQYF. The CDR3 DNA is TGTGCCAGCAGTAGGCGGGAGGGCCCAGATACGCAGTATTTT.

The chain joins TRBV27 to TRBJ2-5, with 11 bases that match TRBD2. The end of the DNA aligns better with TRBJ2-7, so the J call may be wrong. Germline CDR1 reads MNHEY; CDR2 reads SMNVEV (reference sequence). The CDR3 runs to 13 residues. CDR3 DNA sequence: TGTGCCAGCGGTCTAGCGGGAGGACACGAGCAGTACTTC. It encodes CASGLAGGHEQYF.

Concerning this clonotype itself: A much larger clone differs by one base, so this may be a read error. The chain recombines TRBV7-2 with TRBJ2-1; tentatively, D is TRBD1 or TRBD2 (5 bases each). In germline, CDR1 is SGHTA, CDR2 FQGNSA. The ends were cut back, 1 base at V and 13 bases at J, with 20 bases in the middle. The CDR3 has 15 amino acids. CDR3 region: CASSLVPGMGETQFF. The CDR3 nucleotides read TGTGCCAGCAGCTTAGTACCAGGGATGGGAGAGACCCAGTTCTTC.

The chain recombines TRBV7-8 with TRBJ1-1; D is uncertain. Trimming left V 11 bases short and J 5 bases short, with 21 bases between. CDR1 is SGHVS and CDR2 is FQNEAQ in the germline V gene. The CDR3 totals 14 residues. For the CDR3, the DNA is TGTGCCTCCCGGGAGGGTGCCCTGAGGACTGAAGCTTTCTTT. This gives the protein CASREGALRTEAFF. Variable domain in full (rest from reference TRBV7-8 and TRBJ1-1): GAGVSQSPRYKVAKRGQDVALRCDPISGHVSLFWYQQALGQGPEFLTYFQNEAQLDKSGLPSDRFFAERPEGSVSTLKIQRTQQEDSAVYLCASREGALRTEAFFGQGTRLTVV.

The chain couples TRBV7-8 to TRBJ1-5, with D uncertain. The CDR3 contains 16 residues. V lost 6 bases to trimming and J lost 1 base, with 16 bases between them. Germline V gene lookup returns CDR1 SGHVS and CDR2 FQNEAQ. The CDR3 protein is CASSLARVISNQPQHF. The CDR3 DNA reads as TGTGCCAGCAGTCTAGCTAGGGTTATAAGCAATCAGCCCCAGCATTTT. Combining the CDR3 with reference TRBV7-8 and TRBJ1-5 gives the whole variable domain GAGVSQSPRYKVAKRGQDVALRCDPISGHVSLFWYQQALGQGPEFLTYFQNEAQLDKSGLPSDRFFAERPEGSVSTLKIQRTQQEDSAVYLCASSLARVISNQPQHFGDGTRLSIL.

This chain joins TRBV7-8 and TRBJ1-5; D is uncertain. This CDR3 has 15 amino acids. Germline CDR1 and CDR2: SGHVS and FQNEAQ. The germline V and J ends were trimmed by 3 bases and 6 bases, with 15 bases remaining between them. For the CDR3, the DNA is TGTGCCAGCAGCTTCCCTGGCCCCGGAAGTCAGCCCCAGCATTTT. Protein sequence: CASSFPGPGSQPQHF.

V usage is TRBV6-5 and J usage is TRBJ2-7; maybe TRBD1 (6 bases). Per the germline V gene, CDR1 is MNHEY and CDR2 is SVGAGI. The CDR3 consists of 14 residues. The V end lost 4 bases, the J end lost 2 bases, and 12 bases lay between the germline ends. The CDR3 sequence is CASSWTALTYEQYF. Here the CDR3 DNA reads TGTGCCAGCAGTTGGACAGCACTAACCTACGAGCAGTACTTC.

This clonotype was observed a handful of times. This chain joins TRBV24-1 and TRBJ2-3; 8 positions agree with TRBD2. In germline, CDR1 is KGHDR, CDR2 SFDVKD. There are 17 residues in the CDR3. J gave up 6 bases and V 0 bases, and 10 bases lay outside the gene matches. The CDR3 loop is CATSDLTGRADSDTQYF. The DNA of the CDR3 is TGTGCCACCAGTGATTTGACCGGGAGGGCCGACTCCGATACGCAGTATTTT.

The CDR3 spells CASSRLGVSSYEQYF. DNA for the CDR3: TGTGCCAGCAGCCGCCTAGGAGTAAGCTCCTACGAGCAGTACTTC. The chain couples TRBV11-2 to TRBJ2-7; no firm D call. The germline V gene has CDR1 SGHAT and CDR2 FQNNGV. Trimming removed 5 bases at V and 0 bases at J, with 14 bases between. The CDR3 consists of 15 residues. The full variable domain, its missing parts supplied by reference TRBV11-2 and TRBJ2-7, is EAGVAQSPRYKIIEKRQSVAFWCNPISGHATLYWYQQILGQGPKLLIQFQNNGVVDDSQLPKDRFSAERLKGVDSTLKIQPAKLEDSAVYLCASSRLGVSSYEQYFGPGTRLTVT.

The chain couples TRBV5-6 to TRBJ2-7; 9 bases map to TRBD1. Germline CDR1 is SGHDT and CDR2 is YYEEEE. This CDR3 is built from 15 residues. Trimming cost V 3 bases and J 6 bases; bases outside gene matches: 10. CDR3 DNA: TGTGCCAGCAGCTGGGACAGGGAACGGTGGGGCGAGCAGTACTTC. It encodes CASSWDRERWGEQYF.